This TCR beta chain was identified during a study of cytomegalovirus exposure and HLA in healthy donors. Regarding this clone: Its antigen is currently unknown.

Regarding the study as a whole: 164 TCR beta chains were listed as cytomegalovirus-associated.

The PCR was carried out with 60 Vbeta primers and 13 Jbeta primers. Clones were read by immunoSEQ multiplex PCR, and TCRdb kept only the in-frame ones, dropping some. The listing contains tens of thousands of clones. Per the germline V gene, CDR1 is SGHRS and CDR2 is YFSETQ. V gave up 0 bases and J gave up 2 bases; unmatched junction bases: 3. The CDR3 covers 15 residues. The chain uses TRBV5-1 and TRBJ1-2, with 8 bases fitting TRBD1. Sequenced sample: PBMCs. This clonotype was sampled from a human donor in good health. The CDR3 protein is CASSLGQGINYGYTF. The CDR3 DNA sequence: TGCGCCAGCAGCTTGGGACAGGGGATCAACTATGGCTACACCTTC.